This T cell receptor (beta chain) appears in the sequencing data of a study of blood T cell repertoires in COVID-19. Across the whole study: The analysed material was cDNA or gDNA that came from T cells, B-cell-depleted T cells, or PBMCs.

Sequencing was performed with immunoSEQ multiplex PCR; in TCRdb, only in-frame clones are kept and a portion is missing. The sample lists about 440,000 clones, 88% seen once, with roughly 13% in the top ten. This CDR3 region has 14 residues. Germline lookup yields CDR1 SNHLY and CDR2 FYNNEI. The junction had 3 bases not matched to a gene; V was cut back by 4 bases and J by 6 bases. In the case of this clone: Other DNA sequences from this sample encode an identical CDR3 as well.

Seattle participants joined during active infection and were tracked over time. This sequence was found in a woman between 45 and 60 years old with COVID-19, enrolled during active disease. J is TRBJ2-3 and V is TRBV2, with 11 nucleotides matching TRBD2. The sample taken for sequencing was peripheral blood. CDR3 bases: TGTGCCAGCAGTGGACTAGCGGGGACGGATACGCAGTATTTT. Translated: CASSGLAGTDTQYF.